One sample yielded the 26 T cell receptor beta chains listed below, sequenced in a study of shared clonotypes between healthy human individuals. Some clones are missing from TCRdb's copy, which holds only in-frame ones; the method was immunoSEQ multiplex PCR. The sample lists 2 million to 3 million clones; approximately 94% were seen once. Sequencing was carried out using naive CD4+ T cells from PBMCs. The sample's subset: CD45RA+ positively selected. The origin of the receptors is a man between 18 and 29 years old in good health. Some clones in this sample may be carry-over from other donors' samples.

The CDR3 is CASSETYLNQPQHF. CDR3 nucleotide sequence: TGTGCCAGCAGTGAGACATATCTCAATCAGCCCCAGCATTTT. This chain links TRBV6-1 with TRBJ1-5, with unresolved D. The CDR3 is made up of 14 amino acids. V was clipped by 3 bases and J by 3 bases, with 9 bases between them. Germline V gene sequence: CDR1 MNHNS, CDR2 SASEGT.

The J gene is TRBJ2-7, the V gene TRBV5-1, with TRBD2 matching over 10 bases. CDR1 and CDR2 (germline): SGHRS, YFSETQ. The CDR3 runs 17 residues. J gave up 0 bases and V 3 bases, and 9 bases lay outside the gene matches. CDR3 amino acids: CASSSGLAEGSSYEQYF. The CDR3 bases are TGCGCCAGCAGCTCAGGACTAGCGGAGGGGAGCTCCTACGAGCAGTACTTC. The variable domain in full, with the rest retrieved from reference TRBV5-1 and TRBJ2-7, is KAGVTQTPRYLIKTRGQQVTLSCSPISGHRSVSWYQQTPGQGLQFLFEYFSETQRNKGNFPGRFSGRQFSNSRSEMNVSTLELGDSALYLCASSSGLAEGSSYEQYFGPGTRLTVT.

The CDR3 spells CASSGQGASSYEQYF. The CDR3 bases are TGTGCCAGCAGCGGGCAGGGGGCGTCCTCCTACGAGCAGTACTTC. The V gene is TRBV5-5, the J gene TRBJ2-7; 8 bases are shared with TRBD1. The ends lost 4 bases at V and 0 bases at J; junction bases unmatched: 6. CDR1 and CDR2 (germline): SGHKS, YYEKEE (reference sequence). This CDR3 has 15 amino acids.

This clone appeared once. The chain uses TRBV28 and TRBJ2-5; D may be TRBD1 (6 bases). Per the germline V gene, CDR1 is MDHEN and CDR2 is SYDVKM. The CDR3 loop spans 14 amino acids. Trimming left V 5 bases short and J 5 bases short, with 15 bases between. The CDR3 coding sequence is TGTGCCAGCAGTCGAACAGGGTTGTGGGAGACCCAGTACTTC. This codes for CASSRTGLWETQYF.

The chain joins TRBV14 to TRBJ2-6; 7 nucleotides match TRBD1. Germline V CDR1 and CDR2: SGHDN, FVKESK. CDR3 length equals 17 residues. J was trimmed by 2 bases and V by 4 bases; bases with no gene match: 8. Written as DNA, the CDR3 is TGTGCCAGCAGCCCTCGGACAGGACCTCCTGGGGCCAACGTCCTGACTTTC. Residues: CASSPRTGPPGANVLTF. The variable domain in full, with the rest retrieved from reference TRBV14 and TRBJ2-6, is EAGVTQFPSHSVIEKGQTVTLRCDPISGHDNLYWYRRVMGKEIKFLLHFVKESKQDESGMPNNRFLAERTGGTYSTLKVQPAELEDSGVYFCASSPRTGPPGANVLTFGAGSRLTVL.

This clone was found once. The V call is TRBV9, the J call TRBJ1-1; the D gene is possibly TRBD1 (5 bases). V lost 4 bases and J 3 bases, leaving 13 bases between the germline ends. Germline V gives CDR1 SGDLS, CDR2 YYNGEE. The CDR3 extends over 14 amino acids. The CDR3 reads CASSLDPRDTEAFF. The CDR3 DNA reads TGTGCCAGCAGCCTCGACCCCAGGGACACTGAAGCTTTCTTT.

V is TRBV27 and J is TRBJ1-2; 8 bases agree with TRBD1. CDR1 and CDR2 from the germline V gene are MNHEY and SMNVEV (reference sequence). V lost 3 bases and J lost 8; bases outside the gene matches: 8. The CDR3 is 14 residues long. The CDR3 sequence is CASSFFGTGGGYTF. The CDR3 nucleotides read TGTGCCAGCAGTTTCTTTGGGACAGGCGGCGGCTACACCTTC.

This sequence joins TRBV4-3 and TRBJ2-7, with a tentative D call TRBD2 (6 bases). The CDR3 is made up of 15 amino acids. CDR1 LGHNA and CDR2 YSLEER come from the germline V gene. V lost 0 bases, J lost 7 bases, and 16 bases lay in between. As DNA, the CDR3 is TGCGCCAGCAGCCAAGATAGCTGGCGGGAAGGTGAGCAGTACTTC. It encodes CASSQDSWREGEQYF.

The chain joins TRBV18 to TRBJ2-7; no firm D call. Trimming stripped 2 bases from V and 6 bases from J, with 8 bases between. This CDR3 comprises 12 residues. From germline, CDR1 is KGHSH and CDR2 LQKENI. For the CDR3, the DNA is TGTGCCAGCTCACCAGAAGGTAGCGAGCAGTACTTC. Translating gives CASSPEGSEQYF. The full variable domain, in which reference TRBV18 and TRBJ2-7 provide the parts outside the CDR3, is NAGVMQNPRHLVRRRGQEARLRCSPMKGHSHVYWYRQLPEEGLKFMVYLQKENIIDESGMPKERFSAEFPKEGPSILRIQQVVRGDSAAYFCASSPEGSEQYFGPGTRLTVT.

V and J are TRBV5-1 and TRBJ2-1, with unresolved D. Germline-derived CDR1 and CDR2 are SGHRS and YFSETQ. Trimming removed 4 bases at V and 5 bases at J, with 13 bases between. This CDR3 is 14 amino acids long. This chain's CDR3 is CASSADHTDNEQFF. DNA of the CDR3: TGCGCCAGCAGCGCGGACCACACCGACAATGAGCAGTTCTTC.

This clone was seen once. The V gene is TRBV2, the J gene TRBJ2-4; 7 bases line up with TRBD1. In germline, CDR1 is SNHLY, CDR2 FYNNEI. This CDR3 is 14 amino acids long. V lost 5 bases and J lost 6; bases outside the gene matches: 7. CDR3 bases: TGTGCCAGCAGTTCATCCGGGACAGCAAACATTCAGTACTTC. It is translated as CASSSSGTANIQYF.

The chain employs TRBV6-1 and TRBJ2-7, with D hard to call. Germline lookup yields CDR1 MNHNS and CDR2 SASEGT. The ends were cut back, 3 bases at V and 0 bases at J, with 9 bases in the middle. This CDR3 contains 14 residues. The CDR3 bases are TGTGCCAGCAGTGACCGGTGGGACTCCTACGAGCAGTACTTC. This gives the protein CASSDRWDSYEQYF.

This clone was seen only once. The chain carries TRBV27 and TRBJ1-1, with D perhaps TRBD1 (5 bases). Germline V gene lookup returns CDR1 MNHEY and CDR2 SMNVEV (reference sequence). The CDR3 is 16 residues long. The V and J ends lost 6 bases and 8 bases respectively, with 25 bases between them. Here the CDR3 DNA reads TGTGCCAGCAGCATACCGGACACCCGGGAGGATCTCGAAGCTTTCTTT. Translating it yields CASSIPDTREDLEAFF.

V gene TRBV6-4 combines with J gene TRBJ2-1, with TRBD2 matching over 9 bases. There are 14 residues in the CDR3. Germline CDR1 is MRHNA and CDR2 is SNTAGT. The ends lost 6 bases at V and 9 bases at J; junction bases unmatched: 9. The CDR3 spells CASRGLAGYGEQFF. The DNA of the CDR3 is TGTGCCAGCAGGGGGCTAGCGGGATACGGTGAGCAGTTCTTC.

J is TRBJ1-4 and V is TRBV25-1; D is unresolved. V lost 6 bases to trimming and J lost 8 bases, with 13 bases between them. CDR3 length equals 13 residues. Germline V gene sequence: CDR1 MGHDK, CDR2 SYGVNS. Here the CDR3 DNA reads TGTGCCAGCAGCCGACCAGTGGAGGAAAAACTGTTTTTT. This gives the protein CASSRPVEEKLFF.

Of note for this clone: At the DNA level, this CDR3 is encoded by other sequences in the same sample as well. The chain has TRBV4-3 and TRBJ2-3; D is uncertain. The CDR3 extends over 14 amino acids. Germline values: CDR1 LGHNA, CDR2 YSLEER. V was pared by 0 bases and J by 2 bases, with 6 bases between. For the CDR3, the DNA is TGCGCCAGCAGCCAAGACAGGTACACAGATACGCAGTATTTT. It specifies CASSQDRYTDTQYF.

The chain joins TRBV10-3 to TRBJ1-6, with TRBD1 matching over 7 bases. Trimming cost V 6 bases and J 5 bases; bases outside gene matches: 4. Germline CDR1 ENHRY, CDR2 SYGVKD. CDR3 size: 14 residues. CDR3 nucleotide sequence: TGTGCCATCAGAACAGGGGCGAATAATTCACCCCTCCACTTT. Encoded protein: CAIRTGANNSPLHF.

The chain combines TRBV7-9 with TRBJ2-7; TRBD1 aligns across 8 bases. Per germline, CDR1 SEHNR and CDR2 FQNEAQ (reference sequence). V was pared by 0 bases and J by 5 bases, with 0 bases of the junction left unmatched. The CDR3 totals 13 residues. The CDR3 is CASSLAQGDEQYF. CDR3 bases: TGTGCCAGCAGCTTAGCACAGGGGGACGAGCAGTACTTC. The full variable domain, in which reference TRBV7-9 and TRBJ2-7 provide the parts outside the CDR3, is DTGVSQNPRHKITKRGQNVTFRCDPISEHNRLYWYRQTLGQGPEFLTYFQNEAQLEKSRLLSDRFSAERPKGSFSTLEIQRTEQGDSAMYLCASSLAQGDEQYFGPGTRLTVT.

This chain joins TRBV4-3 and TRBJ2-1, with D possibly TRBD2 on 5 matching bases. V lost 1 base and J 10 bases, leaving 14 bases between the germline ends. The CDR3 is 14 amino acids. Germline V gene sequence: CDR1 LGHNA, CDR2 YSLEER. The CDR3 nucleotides are TGCGCCAGCAGCCAAGCGCCCGGGGTAGGCGAGCAGTTCTTC. Translated: CASSQAPGVGEQFF.

This sequence joins TRBV5-1 and TRBJ2-5, with 10 bases matching TRBD1. Germline loops: CDR1 SGHRS, CDR2 YFSETQ. This CDR3 has 15 amino acids. V was clipped by 3 bases and J by 4 bases; unmatched bases: 6. The CDR3 DNA reads as TGCGCCAGCAGCTGGGGGGACAGGGGCCTAGAGACCCAGTACTTC. Translation: CASSWGDRGLETQYF.

J is TRBJ2-6 and V is TRBV5-6; D is tentatively TRBD1 or TRBD2 (5 bases each). V dropped 1 base and J dropped 4 bases, with 12 bases sitting between them. Germline CDR1 and CDR2: SGHDT and YYEEEE. The CDR3 consists of 16 residues. As DNA, the CDR3 is TGTGCCAGCAGCTTGTTTTCAGGGACCGGGGCCAACGTCCTGACTTTC. Translation: CASSLFSGTGANVLTF.

V is TRBV27 and J is TRBJ1-2, with a tentative D call TRBD1 (5 bases). The V gene's germline CDR1 is MNHEY and CDR2 SMNVEV (reference sequence). The CDR3 extends over 13 amino acids. The V end lost 5 bases, the J end lost 7 bases, and 14 bases lay between the germline ends. The CDR3 protein is CASSLQDGLGYTF. CDR3 DNA: TGTGCCAGCAGTCTACAGGACGGGCTTGGCTACACCTTC.

The rearrangement uses TRBV7-9 and TRBJ2-5, with D uncertain. The CDR3 loop spans 19 amino acids. The germline V and J ends were trimmed by 2 bases and 2 bases, with 24 bases remaining between them. Germline assignment: CDR1 SEHNR and CDR2 FQNEAQ (reference sequence). CDR3 nucleotides: TGTGCCAGCAGCTTAAGTCCACCGAACTGGGGTGCGCGGCAAGAGACCCAGTACTTC. Its translation: CASSLSPPNWGARQETQYF.

The table lists this clone with a few counts. The chain links TRBV30 to TRBJ1-5; a possible D gene is TRBD1 (6 bases). This CDR3 has 15 amino acids. Looked up from germline, CDR1 is GTSNPN and CDR2 is SVGIG (reference sequence). V lost 0 bases and J lost 4, with 13 bases in between. For the CDR3, the DNA is TGTGCCTGGAGTGTAGACGGGGGCTGGAATCAGCCCCAGCATTTT. It specifies CAWSVDGGWNQPQHF. Full variable domain (outside the CDR3, taken from reference TRBV30 and TRBJ1-5): SQTIHQWPATLVQPVGSPLSLECTVEGTSNPNLYWYRQAAGRGLQLLFYSVGIGQISSEVPQNLSASRPQDRQFILSSKKLLLSDSGFYLCAWSVDGGWNQPQHFGDGTRLSIL.

This clone appeared a single time. The chain recombines TRBV10-3 with TRBJ2-7; a possible D gene is TRBD1 (6 bases). This CDR3 spans 14 amino acids. Per the germline V gene, CDR1 is ENHRY and CDR2 is SYGVKD. The ends were cut back, 6 bases at V and 2 bases at J, with 14 bases in the middle. The DNA of the CDR3 is TGTGCCATCAGCGAGACAGGCGGAGCCTACGAGCAGTACTTC. It specifies CAISETGGAYEQYF.

CDR3 DNA: TGTGCCTCGACAGTTTTCCAAGAGACCCAGTACTTC. Protein sequence: CASTVFQETQYF. The chain has TRBV30 and TRBJ2-5; D is possibly TRBD1 (5 bases). V was clipped by 7 bases and J by 1 base, with 10 bases between them. Germline V gene data show CDR1 as GTSNPN and CDR2 as SVGIG (reference sequence). The CDR3 runs 12 residues.